This TCR beta chain was found in a study of early T cells in non-severe SARS-CoV-2 infection. Looked up from germline, CDR1 is SNHLY and CDR2 is FYNNEI. The CDR3 length is 16 residues. With 0 bases removed from V and 4 bases from J, the gap between germline ends came to 14 bases. Each cDNA molecule carried a unique molecular identifier. Each CDR3 protein gets one entry after TCRdb re-called the 5' RACE reads with MiXCR. This sample has 50,000 to 60,000 distinct CDR3 sequences, with approximately 12% found just once. At least ten counts were recorded for this clonotype. This TCR derives from an adult who was a healthcare worker with PCR-confirmed SARS-CoV-2 infection or an uninfected control (not recorded which). The source material was whole blood. The chain carries TRBV2 and TRBJ2-3, with D perhaps given as TRBD1 or TRBD2 (6 bases each). The CDR3 region has the DNA TGTGCCAGCAGTGAAGCGGGGGGACAAACAGCAGATACGCAGTATTTT. Protein product: CASSEAGGQTADTQYF.